These 9 T cell receptor beta chains share one sample of origin, sequenced in a study of human T cells and chemical hapten exposure. Time point described: pre-sensitization, week 0. The treatment was: therapeutic diphenylcyclopropenone sensitization with weekly scalp DPC. TCRdb re-called the RACE reads through MiXCR, storing one row per CDR3 protein. The sample yields 300,000 to 400,000 distinct CDR3 sequences, about 5.1% seen once. Sequences were derived from whole blood, sampled in connection with sensitization to the hapten diphenylcyclopropenone (DPC). These receptors came from a woman aged 50 to 65 with alopecia areata. Some clones in this sample may be carry-over from other donors' samples.

This clonotype was recorded a few times. The V gene is TRBV6-5, the J gene TRBJ2-1; no clear D. In germline, CDR1 is MNHEY, CDR2 SVGAGI. Trimming took off 1 base at V and 9 bases at J, with 7 bases between the two ends. The CDR3 is 12 residues long. The CDR3, as DNA: TGTGCCAGCAGTTACTGGGGTGGTGAGCAGTTCTTC. It specifies CASSYWGGEQFF.

There are many counts of this clonotype. The junction and the germline gene differ at one end; a read error may be behind it. The chain joins TRBV12-3 or TRBV12-4 to TRBJ2-7; D assignment may be TRBD1 or TRBD2 (5 bases each). There are 11 residues in the CDR3. The CDR3 sequence: CASSFGDRGTF. CDR3 sequence (DNA): TGTGCCAGCAGTTTTGGGGACCGTGGGACCTTC.

This clonotype was counted ten times or more. The V call is TRBV9, the J call TRBJ2-7; D may be TRBD1 (6 bases). Germline CDR1 SGDLS, CDR2 YYNGEE. Trimming removed 4 bases at V and 9 bases at J, with 17 bases between. The CDR3 loop spans 13 amino acids. The CDR3 sequence is CASSLGDTQGQYF. For the CDR3, the DNA is TGTGCCAGCAGCCTAGGGGACACCCAGGGGCAGTACTTC.

This clonotype was counted many times. This sequence joins TRBV5-5 and TRBJ2-5, with 8 bases lining up with TRBD2. Unmatched junction bases numbered 12, after V lost 4 bases and J lost 1 base. Germline CDR1 is SGHKS and CDR2 is YYEKEE (reference sequence). The CDR3 is made up of 17 amino acids. CDR3 residues: CASSPGPATSGQETQYF. In nucleotides, the CDR3 is TGTGCCAGCAGCCCCGGACCAGCTACTAGCGGCCAAGAGACCCAGTACTTC. Full variable domain (missing parts from reference TRBV5-5 and TRBJ2-5): DAGVTQSPTHLIKTRGQQVTLRCSPISGHKSVSWYQQVLGQGPQFIFQYYEKEERGRGNFPDRFSARQFPNYSSELNVNALLLGDSALYLCASSPGPATSGQETQYFGPGTRLLVL.

This clonotype was recorded at least ten times. The CDR3 DNA follows: TGCGCCAGCAGCTTGACGGGCCATGAGCAGTTCTTC. Protein product: CASSLTGHEQFF. The chain uses TRBV5-1 and TRBJ2-1; D not certain. Germline values: CDR1 SGHRS, CDR2 YFSETQ. V lost 1 base and J 8 bases, leaving 7 bases between the germline ends. This CDR3 has 12 residues.

The table lists this clonotype with a few counts. The rearrangement links TRBV13 to TRBJ1-3; no clear D. The CDR3 extends over 15 amino acids. CDR1 is PRHDT, CDR2 FYEKMQ, per germline (reference sequence). Trimming cost V 3 bases and J 2 bases, with 11 bases left between them. Here the CDR3 reads CASSFLSATGNTIYF. CDR3 nucleotide sequence: TGTGCCAGCAGCTTTCTGTCAGCGACTGGAAACACCATATATTTT.

Only a few counts were recorded for this clonotype. The CDR3 region has the DNA TGTGCCAGCAGCTTTCGGACAGGGGATGATCAGCCCCAGCATTTT. Residues: CASSFRTGDDQPQHF. The chain recombines TRBV5-8 with TRBJ1-5; TRBD1 agrees at 9 bases. The CDR3 length is 15 residues. Looked up from germline, CDR1 is SGHTS and CDR2 is YDEGEE. V shed 2 bases, J shed 5 bases, and the junction held 5 bases outside the gene matches.

This clonotype was seen repeatedly, ten times or more. The chain is built from TRBV7-2 and TRBJ2-3; no reliable D call. Trimming removed 7 bases from V and 3 bases from J, with 5 bases in between. Germline CDR1 reads SGHTA; CDR2 reads FQGNSA. The CDR3 sequence is 11 residues long. The CDR3, as DNA: TGTGCCAGCACCAAAACAGATACGCAGTATTTT. Amino acids: CASTKTDTQYF.

This sequence joins TRBV4-2 and TRBJ2-7; 9 bases match TRBD1. CDR3 length equals 16 residues. From germline, CDR1 is LGHNA and CDR2 YNFKEQ. V trimming: 0 bases; J trimming: 5 bases; junction bases outside the gene matches: 8. The CDR3 sequence: CASSQDSGQGINEQYF. The CDR3 nucleotides read TGTGCCAGCAGCCAAGATAGCGGACAGGGGATCAACGAGCAGTACTTC.